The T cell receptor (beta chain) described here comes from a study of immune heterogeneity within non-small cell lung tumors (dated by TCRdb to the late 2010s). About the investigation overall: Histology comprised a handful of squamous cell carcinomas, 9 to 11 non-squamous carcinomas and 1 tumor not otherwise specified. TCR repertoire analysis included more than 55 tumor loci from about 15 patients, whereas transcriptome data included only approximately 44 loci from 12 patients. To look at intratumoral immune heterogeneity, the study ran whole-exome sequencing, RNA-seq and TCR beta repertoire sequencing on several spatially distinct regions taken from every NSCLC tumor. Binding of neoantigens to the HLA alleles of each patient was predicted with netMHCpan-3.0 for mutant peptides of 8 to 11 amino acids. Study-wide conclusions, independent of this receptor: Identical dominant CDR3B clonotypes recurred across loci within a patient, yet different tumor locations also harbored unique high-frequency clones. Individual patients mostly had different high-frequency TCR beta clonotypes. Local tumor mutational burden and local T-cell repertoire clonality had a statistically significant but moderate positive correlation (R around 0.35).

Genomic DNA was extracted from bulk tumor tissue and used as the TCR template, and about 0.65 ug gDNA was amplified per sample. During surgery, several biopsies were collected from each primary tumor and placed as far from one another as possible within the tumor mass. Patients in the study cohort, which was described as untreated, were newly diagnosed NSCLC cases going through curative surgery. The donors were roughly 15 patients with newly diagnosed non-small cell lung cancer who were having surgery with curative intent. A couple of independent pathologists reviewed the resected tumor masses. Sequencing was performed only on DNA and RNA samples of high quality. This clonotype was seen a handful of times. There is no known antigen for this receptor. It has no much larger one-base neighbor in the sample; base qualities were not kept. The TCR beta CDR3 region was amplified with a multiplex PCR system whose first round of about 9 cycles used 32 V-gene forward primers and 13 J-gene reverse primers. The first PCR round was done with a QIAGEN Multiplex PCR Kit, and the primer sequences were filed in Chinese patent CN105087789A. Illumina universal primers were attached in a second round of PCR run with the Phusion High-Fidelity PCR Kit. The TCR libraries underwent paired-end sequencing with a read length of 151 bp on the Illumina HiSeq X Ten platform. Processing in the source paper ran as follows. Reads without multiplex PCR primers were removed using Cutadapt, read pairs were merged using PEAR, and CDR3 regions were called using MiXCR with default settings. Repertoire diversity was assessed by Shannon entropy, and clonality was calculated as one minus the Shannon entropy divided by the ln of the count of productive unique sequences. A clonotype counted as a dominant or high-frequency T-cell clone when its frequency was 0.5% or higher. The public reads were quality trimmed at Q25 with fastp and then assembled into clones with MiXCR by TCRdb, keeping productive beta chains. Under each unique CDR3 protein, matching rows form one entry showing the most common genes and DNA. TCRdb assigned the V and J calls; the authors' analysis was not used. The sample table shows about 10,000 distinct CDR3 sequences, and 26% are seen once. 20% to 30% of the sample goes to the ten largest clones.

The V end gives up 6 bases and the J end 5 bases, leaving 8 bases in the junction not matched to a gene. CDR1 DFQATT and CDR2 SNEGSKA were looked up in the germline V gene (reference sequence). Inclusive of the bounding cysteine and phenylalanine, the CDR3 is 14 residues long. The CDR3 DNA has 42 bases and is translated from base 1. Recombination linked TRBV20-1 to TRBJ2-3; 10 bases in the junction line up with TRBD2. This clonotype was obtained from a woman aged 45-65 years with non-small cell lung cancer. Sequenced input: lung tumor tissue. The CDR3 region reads CSAERGGREDTQYF. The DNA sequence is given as TGCAGTGCGGAGCGGGGGGGGCGGGAAGATACGCAGTATTTT.